This T cell receptor beta chain was sequenced in a study of CD8+ T cells in alopecia areata. Once RNA had been extracted, it was reverse transcribed into cDNA to act as the sequencing template. Assay used: immunoSEQ multiplex PCR; TCRdb lists only in-frame clones, some missing. The sample includes about 91,000 clones, around two fifths of them seen just once. This clone occurred a few times. CDR3 length: 15 residues. Germline V gene sequence: CDR1 MDHEN, CDR2 SYDVKM. V was trimmed by 5 bases and J by 3 bases, leaving 16 bases between them. V is TRBV28 and J is TRBJ1-2, with a tentative D call TRBD1 (5 bases). This receptor was taken from a human donor with alopecia areata. Sample: CD4+ T cells sorted from blood. CDR3 sequence reads: CASSGEQLGDYGYTF. Written as DNA, the CDR3 is TGTGCCAGCAGTGGGGAACAGTTGGGGGACTATGGCTACACCTTC.